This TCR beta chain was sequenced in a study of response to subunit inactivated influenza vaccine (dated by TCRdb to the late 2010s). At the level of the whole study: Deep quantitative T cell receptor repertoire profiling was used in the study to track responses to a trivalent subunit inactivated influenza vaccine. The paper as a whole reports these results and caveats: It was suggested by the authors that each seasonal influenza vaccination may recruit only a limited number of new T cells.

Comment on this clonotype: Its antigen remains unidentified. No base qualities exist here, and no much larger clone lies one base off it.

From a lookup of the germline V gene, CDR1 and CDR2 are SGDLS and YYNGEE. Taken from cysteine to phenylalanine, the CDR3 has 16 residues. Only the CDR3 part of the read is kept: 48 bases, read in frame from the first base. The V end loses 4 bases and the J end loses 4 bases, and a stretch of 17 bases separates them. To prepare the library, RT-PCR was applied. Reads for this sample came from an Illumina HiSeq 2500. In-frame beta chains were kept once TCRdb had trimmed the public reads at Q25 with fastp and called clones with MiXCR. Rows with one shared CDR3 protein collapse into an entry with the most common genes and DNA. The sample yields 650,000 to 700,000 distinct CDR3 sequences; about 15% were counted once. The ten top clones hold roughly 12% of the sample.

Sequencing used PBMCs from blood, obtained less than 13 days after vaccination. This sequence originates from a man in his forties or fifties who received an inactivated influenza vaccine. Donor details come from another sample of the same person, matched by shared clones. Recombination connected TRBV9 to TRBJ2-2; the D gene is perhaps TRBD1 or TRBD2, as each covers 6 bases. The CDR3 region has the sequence CASSQRGGTATGELFF. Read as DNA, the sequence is TGTGCCAGCAGCCAGAGAGGGGGGACCGCCACCGGGGAGCTGTTTTTT.